This T cell receptor beta chain was identified during a study of cytomegalovirus exposure and HLA in healthy donors. V lost 5 bases to trimming and J lost 5 bases; unmatched junction nucleotides: 5. The CDR3 has 12 amino acids. The germline CDR1 and CDR2 sequences are SQVTM and ANQGSEA. It was with 60 Vbeta and 13 Jbeta primers that the PCR ran. Libraries were prepared by immunoSEQ multiplex PCR; TCRdb keeps only in-frame clonotypes and omits some of them. The sample records 95,000 or so clones, 65% to 90% being singletons. The sample comprised PBMCs. The V and J genes are TRBV29-1 and TRBJ2-7; 8 bases map to TRBD1. This TCR derives from a woman in her 70s in good health and CMV-seropositive. The CDR3 reads CSVFRTGHEQYF. CDR3 nucleotides: TGCAGCGTTTTCCGGACAGGGCACGAGCAGTACTTC.